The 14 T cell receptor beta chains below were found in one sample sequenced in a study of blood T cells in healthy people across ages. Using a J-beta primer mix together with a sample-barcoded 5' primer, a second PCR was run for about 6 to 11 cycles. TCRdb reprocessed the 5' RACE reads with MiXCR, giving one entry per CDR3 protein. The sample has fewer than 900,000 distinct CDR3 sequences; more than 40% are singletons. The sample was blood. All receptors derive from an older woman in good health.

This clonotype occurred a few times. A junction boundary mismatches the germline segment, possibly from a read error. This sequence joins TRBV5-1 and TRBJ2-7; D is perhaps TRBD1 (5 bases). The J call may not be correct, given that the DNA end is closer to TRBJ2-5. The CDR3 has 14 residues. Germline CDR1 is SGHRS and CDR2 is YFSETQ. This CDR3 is CASSFPGSVETQYF. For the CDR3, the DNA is TGTGCCAGCAGCTTCCCAGGGTCAGTGGAGACCCAGTACTTC.

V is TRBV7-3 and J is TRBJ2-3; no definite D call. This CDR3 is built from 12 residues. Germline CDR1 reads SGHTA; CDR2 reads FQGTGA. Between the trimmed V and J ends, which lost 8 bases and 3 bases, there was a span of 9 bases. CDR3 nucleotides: TGTGCCAGCGGCCTCGATACAGATACGCAGTATTTT. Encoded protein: CASGLDTDTQYF.

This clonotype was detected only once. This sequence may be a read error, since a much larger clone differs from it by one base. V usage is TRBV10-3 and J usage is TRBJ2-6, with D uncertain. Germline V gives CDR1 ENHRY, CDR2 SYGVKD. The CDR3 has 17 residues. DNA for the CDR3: TGTGCCATCAGTGGAGCAGGCCCAGGCTCTGGGACCAACGTCCTGACTTTC. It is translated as CAISGAGPGSGTNVLTF.

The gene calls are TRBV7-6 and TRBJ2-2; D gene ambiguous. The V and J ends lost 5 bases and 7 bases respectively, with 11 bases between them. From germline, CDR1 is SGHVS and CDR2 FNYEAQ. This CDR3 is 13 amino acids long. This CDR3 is CASSPLGDGELFF. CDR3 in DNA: TGTGCCAGCAGCCCCTTGGGCGACGGGGAGCTGTTTTTT.

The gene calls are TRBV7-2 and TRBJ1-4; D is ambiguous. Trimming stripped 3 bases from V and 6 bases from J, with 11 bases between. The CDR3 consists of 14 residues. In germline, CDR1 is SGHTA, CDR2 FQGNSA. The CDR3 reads CASSFGPEDEKLFF. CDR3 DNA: TGTGCCAGCAGCTTTGGGCCAGAGGATGAAAAACTGTTTTTT.

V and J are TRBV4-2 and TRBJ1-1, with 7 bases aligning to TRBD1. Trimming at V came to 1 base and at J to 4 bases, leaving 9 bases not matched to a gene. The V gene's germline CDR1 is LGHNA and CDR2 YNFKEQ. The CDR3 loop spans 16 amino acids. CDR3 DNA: TGTGCCAGCAGCCAAGTAGGCACAGGGGCAGGCACTGAAGCTTTCTTT. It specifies CASSQVGTGAGTEAFF.

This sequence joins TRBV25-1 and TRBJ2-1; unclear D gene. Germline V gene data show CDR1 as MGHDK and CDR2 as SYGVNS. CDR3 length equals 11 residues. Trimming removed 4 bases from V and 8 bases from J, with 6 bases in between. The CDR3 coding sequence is TGTGCCAGCAGTGCAGTCGATGAGCAGTTCTTC. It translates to CASSAVDEQFF.

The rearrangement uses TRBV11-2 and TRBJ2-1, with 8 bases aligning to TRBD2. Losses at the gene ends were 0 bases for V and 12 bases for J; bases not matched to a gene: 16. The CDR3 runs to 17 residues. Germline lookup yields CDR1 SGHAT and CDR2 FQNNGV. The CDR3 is CASSLDQGLAGSLRQFF. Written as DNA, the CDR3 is TGTGCCAGCAGCTTAGATCAGGGATTAGCGGGGAGTTTGCGGCAGTTCTTC.

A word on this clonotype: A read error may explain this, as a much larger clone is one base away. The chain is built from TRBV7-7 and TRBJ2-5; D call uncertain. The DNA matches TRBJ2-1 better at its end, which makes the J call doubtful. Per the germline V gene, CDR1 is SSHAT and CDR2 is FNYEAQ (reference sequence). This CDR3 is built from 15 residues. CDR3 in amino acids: CASSSGRSSQETQFF. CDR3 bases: TGTGCCAGCAGCTCCGGACGGTCCAGCCAAGAGACCCAGTTCTTC.

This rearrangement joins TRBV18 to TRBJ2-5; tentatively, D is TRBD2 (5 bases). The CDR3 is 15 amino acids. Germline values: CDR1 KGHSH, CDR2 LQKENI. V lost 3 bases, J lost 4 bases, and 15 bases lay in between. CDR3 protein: CASSPVPGSAETQYF. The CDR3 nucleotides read TGTGCCAGCTCACCGGTTCCGGGGTCGGCAGAGACCCAGTACTTC.

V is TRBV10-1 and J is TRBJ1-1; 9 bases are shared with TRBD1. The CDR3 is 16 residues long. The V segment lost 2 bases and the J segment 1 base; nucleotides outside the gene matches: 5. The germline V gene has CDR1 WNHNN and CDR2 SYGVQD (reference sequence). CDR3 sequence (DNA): TGCGCCAGCAGTGAGCAATTGGGACAGGGGAACACTGAAGCTTTCTTT. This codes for CASSEQLGQGNTEAFF.

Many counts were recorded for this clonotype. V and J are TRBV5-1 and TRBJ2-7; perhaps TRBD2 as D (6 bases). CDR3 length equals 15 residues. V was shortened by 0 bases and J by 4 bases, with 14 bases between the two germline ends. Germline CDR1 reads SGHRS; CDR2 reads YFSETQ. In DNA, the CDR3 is TGCGCCAGCAGCTTGGGGGGGGACTCATCATACGAGCAGTACTTC. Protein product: CASSLGGDSSYEQYF. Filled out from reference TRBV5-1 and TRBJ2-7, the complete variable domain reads KAGVTQTPRYLIKTRGQQVTLSCSPISGHRSVSWYQQTPGQGLQFLFEYFSETQRNKGNFPGRFSGRQFSNSRSEMNVSTLELGDSALYLCASSLGGDSSYEQYFGPGTRLTVT.

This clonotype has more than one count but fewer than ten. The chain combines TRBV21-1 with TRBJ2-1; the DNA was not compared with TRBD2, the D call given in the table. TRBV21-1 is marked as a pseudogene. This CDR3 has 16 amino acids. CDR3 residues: CASSNLSGPTHNEQFF. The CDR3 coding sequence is TGTGCCAGCAGCAATCTTAGCGGGCCAACCCACAATGAGCAGTTCTTC.

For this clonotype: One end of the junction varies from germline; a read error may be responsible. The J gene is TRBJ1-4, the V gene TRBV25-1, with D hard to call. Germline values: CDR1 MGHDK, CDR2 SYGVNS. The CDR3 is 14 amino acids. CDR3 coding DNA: TGTGCCAGCAGTACGGAGGATACTATTGAAAAACTGTTTTTT. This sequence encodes CASSTEDTIEKLFF.